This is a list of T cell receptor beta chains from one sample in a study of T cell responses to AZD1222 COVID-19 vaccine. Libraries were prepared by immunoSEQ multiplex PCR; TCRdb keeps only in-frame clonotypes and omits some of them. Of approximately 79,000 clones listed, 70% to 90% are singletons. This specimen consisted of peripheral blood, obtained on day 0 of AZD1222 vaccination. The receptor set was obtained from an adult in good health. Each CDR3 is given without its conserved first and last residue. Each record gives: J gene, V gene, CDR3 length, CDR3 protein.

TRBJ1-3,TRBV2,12,ASSPDVSGNTIY
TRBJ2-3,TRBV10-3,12,AISEGRAKDTQY
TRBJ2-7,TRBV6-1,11,ASSEVRGYEQY
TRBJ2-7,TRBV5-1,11,ASSPTRTYEQY
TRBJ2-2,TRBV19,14,ASKWTGILATGELF
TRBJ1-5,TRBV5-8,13,ASSLETGDNQPQH
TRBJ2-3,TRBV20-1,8,SASTDTQY
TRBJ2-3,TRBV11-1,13,ASRLTGLSTDTQY
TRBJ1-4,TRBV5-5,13,ASSLGDLTNEKLF
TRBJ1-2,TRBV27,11,ASSSLSSNGYT
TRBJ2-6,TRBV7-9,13,ASSLGTSGANVLT
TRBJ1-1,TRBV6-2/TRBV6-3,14,ASSYSIGRMNTEAF
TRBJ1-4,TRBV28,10,ASRPNGEKLF
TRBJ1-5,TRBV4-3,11,ASSQDWNQPQH
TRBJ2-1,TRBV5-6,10,ASSLRIDEQF
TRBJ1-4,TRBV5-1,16,ASSLGGETLGANEKLF
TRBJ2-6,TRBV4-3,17,ASSQEPRHLNSGANVLT
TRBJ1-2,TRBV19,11,ATTISGIYGYT
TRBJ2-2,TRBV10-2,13,ASSDGGRWTGELF
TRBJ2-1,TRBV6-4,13,ASSVLAQNPNEQF
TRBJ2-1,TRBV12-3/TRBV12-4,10,ASSSSSDEQF
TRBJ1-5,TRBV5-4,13,ASSSGTGADQPQH
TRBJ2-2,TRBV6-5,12,ASSYSIAPGELF
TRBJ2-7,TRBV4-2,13,ASRRSTSDRGEQY
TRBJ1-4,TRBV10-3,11,AISELPGEKLF
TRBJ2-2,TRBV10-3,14,AISDDRGGIPGELF
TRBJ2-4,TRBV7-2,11,ASSLVPQKEEY
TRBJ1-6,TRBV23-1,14,ASRPFPGQVSSPLH
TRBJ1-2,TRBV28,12,ASSWQGSNYGYT
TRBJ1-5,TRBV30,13,AWSVSPGVVQPQH
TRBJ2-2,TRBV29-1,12,SARGPVNTGELF
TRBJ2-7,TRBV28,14,ASSLPLAGGGYEQY
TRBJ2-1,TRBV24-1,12,ATAGPQEDNEQF